Shown below are 5 T cell receptor beta chains from a single sample sequenced in a study of vaccination and CD4 T cells after COVID-19 (dated by TCRdb to between 2021 and 2023). Their antigens are not known. The sample's treatment or condition label, in plain terms: approximately nine-day PBMC culture with coronavirus spike peptide pools or control peptides (ViraFEST assay). Libraries came from PCR. The listed sequencing device is Illumina iSeq 100. DNA from cultured CD4+ T cells underwent TCR sequencing with the Oncomine TCR Beta short-read assay at the Johns Hopkins FTIC core. Starting from the raw public reads, TCRdb applied fastp trimming at Q25, assembled clones with MiXCR and retained in-frame beta chains. Entries are consolidated by CDR3 protein sequence, retaining the most common genes and DNA. The sample table lists some 23,000 distinct CDR3 sequences, approximately 48% of them with a count of one. The top ten clonotypes cover 19% of the sample.

Sequencing was performed on CD4+ T cells from blood, cultured in vitro, taken before SARS-CoV-2 vaccination. The receptors derive from a human donor who received a COVID-19 vaccine.

The rearrangement links TRBV24-1 to TRBJ2-3; either TRBD1 or TRBD2 may supply D (5 bases each). The germline CDR1 and CDR2 sequences are KGHDR and SFDVKD. Trimming removed 5 bases from V and 2 bases from J, with 16 bases in between. The CDR3 has 16 residues. The CDR3 reads CATSVGMRGLTDTQYF. The CDR3 nucleotides are TGTGCCACCAGTGTAGGAATGAGGGGTCTCACAGATACGCAGTATTTT.

The V and J genes are TRBV6-1 and TRBJ1-5; TRBD1 matches 8 bases. V shed 6 bases and J 2 bases; nucleotides not matched to a gene: 9. Germline CDR1 and CDR2: MNHNS and SASEGT. The CDR3 consists of 16 residues. The CDR3 reads CASRDQGAGGNQPQHF. For the CDR3, the DNA is TGTGCCAGCAGAGATCAGGGGGCTGGGGGCAATCAGCCCCAGCATTTT.

This clonotype appeared once. J is TRBJ1-3 and V is TRBV4-2; D ambiguous. The CDR3 is 16 residues long. Germline V gene sequence: CDR1 LGHNA, CDR2 YNFKEQ. Trimming took off 0 bases at V and 0 bases at J, with 9 bases between the two ends. CDR3 nucleotide sequence: TGTGCCAGCAGCCAAGATAACGGATTCTCTGGAAACACCATATATTTT. Translated: CASSQDNGFSGNTIYF.

The chain recombines TRBV7-2 with TRBJ2-5; D is undetermined. Germline V gene lookup returns CDR1 SGHTA and CDR2 FQGNSA. The CDR3 contains 15 residues. V was shortened by 2 bases and J by 5 bases, with 15 bases between the two germline ends. The CDR3 region has the DNA TGTGCCAGCAGCTTAACGGCGGAGAGATCGGAGACCCAGTACTTC. Translating gives CASSLTAERSETQYF.

V usage is TRBV12-3 or TRBV12-4 and J usage is TRBJ2-1; 12 bases are shared with TRBD2. The CDR3 totals 15 residues. Unmatched junction bases numbered 6, after V lost 5 bases and J lost 7 bases. CDR3 bases: TGTGCCAGCAGTCGTTCTAGCGGGGGGGCGAATGAGCAGTTCTTC. Translation gives CASSRSSGGANEQFF.